This T cell receptor (beta chain) is drawn from a study of shared clonotypes between healthy human individuals. For the study at large: Per-donor plates numbered three CD4 naive, three CD4 memory, two CD8 naive and one CD8 memory. General study points: Donors were few, which limited the genetic and exposure-history diversity represented. Among donors, sharing of clonotypes was expected to be affected by sequencing depth.

CDR3 length: 14 residues. Trimming cost V 7 bases and J 7 bases, with 19 bases left between them. Germline V gives CDR1 MDHEN, CDR2 SYDVKM. Several immunoSEQ plates received, in even portions, the genomic DNA of each subset. Only in-frame clones appear in the TCRdb table, and some are missing; sequencing was by immunoSEQ multiplex PCR. The data contain 90,000 to 130,000 clones, around 68% of them singletons. In this sample, this clone turned up a few times. The antigen is unknown. The sequencing sample was made of memory CD8+ T cells sorted from blood. Subset noted: CD45RO+ cells pooled with CCR7-negative TemRA cells. The sequence derives from a woman younger than 45 in good health. V is TRBV28 and J is TRBJ1-2, with D perhaps TRBD1 (5 bases). The CDR3 region is CASTGQGPLGGYTF. CDR3 DNA: TGTGCCAGCACCGGGCAGGGACCCCTGGGTGGCTACACCTTC.